A single sample is the source of the 15 T cell receptor beta chains below, sequenced in a study of breast tumors, draining lymph nodes, adjacent tissues. Axillary draining lymph nodes of breast cancer patients supplied the node samples. TCRdb re-called the multiplex PCR reads through MiXCR, storing one row per CDR3 protein. Among 180,000 or so distinct CDR3 sequences, 30% to 35% were seen once, and the ten largest hold more than 3.5%. The sequenced sample consisted of axillary lymph node tissue. The receptors were sampled from a female donor with breast cancer. Some clones in this sample may be carry-over from other donors' samples.

This clonotype was observed many times. The chain links TRBV6-5 to TRBJ1-6; no clear D gene. This CDR3 spans 15 amino acids. Germline-derived CDR1 and CDR2 are MNHEY and SVGAGI. The V end lost 6 bases, the J end lost 11 bases, and 20 bases lay between the germline ends. Here the CDR3 reads CASRRELVSSTPLHF. CDR3 nucleotides: TGTGCCAGCAGACGGGAGCTCGTTTCTAGTACACCCCTCCACTTT.

This clonotype was detected ten times or more. The chain uses TRBV19 and TRBJ2-1; 8 bases map to TRBD2. Germline V gives CDR1 LNHDA, CDR2 SQIVND (reference sequence). This CDR3 comprises 14 residues. With V trimmed by 5 bases and J by 6 bases, 6 bases remained unmatched. CDR3 in DNA: TGTGCCAGTAGTCTCGGACTAGCAGGCAATGAGCAGTTCTTC. It codes for CASSLGLAGNEQFF.

V and J are TRBV19 and TRBJ1-3, with a tentative D call TRBD1 (5 bases). This CDR3 is 16 amino acids long. CDR1 is LNHDA and CDR2 is SQIVND in the germline V gene (reference sequence). V lost 7 bases, J lost 1 base, and 17 bases lay in between. The CDR3 is CASTSQGGLSGNTIYF. DNA for the CDR3: TGTGCCAGTACCTCGCAGGGAGGATTGTCTGGAAACACCATATATTTT.

Details on this clonotype: Since no conserved phenylalanine or tryptophan closes the CDR3, a read error is the likely cause. The chain employs TRBV20-1 and TRBJ2-4; D is uncertain. The CDR3 consists of 15 residues. CDR1 is DFQATT, CDR2 SNEGSKA, per germline (reference sequence). As DNA, the CDR3 is TGCAGTGCTCGAGATCGGAGCCGATCCAAAAACATTCAGTACCTC. Its translation: CSARDRSRSKNIQYL.

This clonotype has at least ten counts. The chain has TRBV11-2 and TRBJ2-3; TRBD2 matches at 12 bases. CDR1 and CDR2 (germline): SGHAT, FQNNGV. Trimming at V came to 1 base and at J to 6 bases, leaving 5 bases not matched to a gene. The CDR3 consists of 16 residues. CDR3 sequence: CASSLGGLAGRDTQYF. Here the CDR3 DNA reads TGTGCCAGCAGCTTAGGGGGACTAGCGGGTAGGGATACGCAGTATTTT.

This clonotype was observed at least ten times. The rearrangement joins TRBV7-2 to TRBJ1-2; D is possibly TRBD1 (6 bases). V was trimmed by 0 bases and J by 6 bases, leaving 14 bases between them. The CDR3 contains 15 residues. Germline lookup yields CDR1 SGHTA and CDR2 FQGNSA. CDR3: CASSLARGAGNGYTF. The CDR3 DNA reads TGTGCCAGCAGCTTAGCTCGGGGGGCGGGGAATGGCTACACCTTC.

This clonotype was seen ten or more times. The chain has TRBV6-2 or TRBV6-3 and TRBJ2-7, with D hard to call. V gave up 7 bases and J gave up 0 bases, with 10 bases separating them. Per the germline V gene, CDR1 is MNHEY and CDR2 is SVGEGT. The length of the CDR3 is 13 residues. The CDR3 reads CASIGQVSYEQYF. Written as DNA, the CDR3 is TGTGCCAGCATTGGGCAGGTCTCCTACGAGCAGTACTTC.

There are many counts of this clonotype. This rearrangement joins TRBV5-8 to TRBJ1-4, with D possibly being TRBD1 (6 bases). The CDR3 has 16 amino acids. Germline V CDR1 and CDR2: SGHTS, YDEGEE. Deletions cut 4 bases from V and 0 bases from J, with 13 bases between. The CDR3 is CASSTGQSATNEKLFF. As DNA, the CDR3 is TGTGCCAGCAGCACCGGACAGTCAGCAACTAATGAAAAACTGTTTTTT.

Comments on this clonotype: One base away lies a much larger clone, so this may be a sequencing read error. The chain couples TRBV4-1 to TRBJ2-5; TRBD2 agrees at 9 bases. The CDR3 totals 16 residues. Losses at the gene ends were 2 bases for V and 1 base for J; bases not matched to a gene: 5. Germline CDR1 reads MGHRA; CDR2 reads YSYEKL. In DNA, the CDR3 is TGCGCCAGCAGCCAAAGGGCGGGGGGGCGCCAAGAGACCCAGTACTTC. This translates into CASSQRAGGRQETQYF.

This chain connects TRBV18 to TRBJ1-1, with TRBD1 identical over 7 bases. Germline V gives CDR1 KGHSH, CDR2 LQKENI. The CDR3 is 13 residues long. V trimming: 4 bases; J trimming: 7 bases; junction bases outside the gene matches: 6. The CDR3 here is CASSLDREGEAFF. The CDR3 DNA reads TGTGCCAGCTCACTAGACAGGGAAGGTGAAGCTTTCTTT.

This clonotype was found many times. The rearrangement links TRBV20-1 to TRBJ1-3; D remains unclear. Per the germline V gene, CDR1 is DFQATT and CDR2 is SNEGSKA (reference sequence). The CDR3 is made up of 12 amino acids. Trimming pared 1 base from V and 9 bases from J, leaving 10 bases between. CDR3 in amino acids: CSARATGGTIYF. CDR3 coding DNA: TGCAGTGCTAGAGCTACCGGAGGCACCATATATTTT.

This clonotype was counted ten times or more. V is TRBV6-5 and J is TRBJ1-2; D is unclear. The V end lost 5 bases, the J end lost 4 bases, and 11 bases lay between the germline ends. The V gene's germline CDR1 is MNHEY and CDR2 SVGAGI. This CDR3 region has 13 residues. The CDR3 DNA is TGTGCCAGCAGTCCCCTGTTGCGCTATGGCTACACCTTC. Amino acids: CASSPLLRYGYTF.

This clonotype was observed many times. V usage is TRBV12-3 or TRBV12-4 and J usage is TRBJ2-2; unclear D gene. V was clipped by 6 bases and J by 4 bases, with 6 bases between them. This CDR3 contains 12 residues. Here the CDR3 DNA reads TGTGCCAGCAGACGGCCCACCGGGGAGCTGTTTTTT. Amino acid sequence: CASRRPTGELFF.

There are many counts of this clonotype. The J gene is TRBJ2-2, the V gene TRBV7-8; 8 bases line up with TRBD2. The CDR3 covers 14 residues. Looked up from germline, CDR1 is SGHVS and CDR2 is FQNEAQ. With 4 bases clipped from V and 6 bases from J, the junction kept 4 bases outside the gene matches. CDR3 sequence: CASSYTGGAGELFF. The CDR3 DNA reads as TGTGCCAGCAGCTATACCGGGGGGGCCGGGGAGCTGTTTTTT.

Note on this clonotype: Possible read error: a much larger clone is one base away. The chain is built from TRBV18 and TRBJ2-7; 8 bases map to TRBD1. CDR3 length: 15 residues. CDR1 is KGHSH, CDR2 LQKENI, per germline. The ends lost 6 bases at V and 0 bases at J; junction bases unmatched: 7. CDR3 residues: CASSSWTGPSYEQYF. The CDR3 DNA follows: TGTGCCAGCTCTTCCTGGACAGGGCCCTCCTACGAGCAGTACTTC. The whole variable domain, filled in from reference TRBV18 and TRBJ2-7, reads NAGVMQNPRHLVRRRGQEARLRCSPMKGHSHVYWYRQLPEEGLKFMVYLQKENIIDESGMPKERFSAEFPKEGPSILRIQQVVRGDSAAYFCASSSWTGPSYEQYFGPGTRLTVT.